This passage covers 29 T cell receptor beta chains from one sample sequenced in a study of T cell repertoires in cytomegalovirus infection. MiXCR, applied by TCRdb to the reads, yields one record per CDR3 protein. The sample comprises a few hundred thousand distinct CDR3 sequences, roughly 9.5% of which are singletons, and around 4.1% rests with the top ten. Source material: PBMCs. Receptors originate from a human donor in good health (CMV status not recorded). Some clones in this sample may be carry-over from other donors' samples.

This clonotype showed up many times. Written as DNA, the CDR3 is TGTGCCAGCAGCTTATGGTGGGGAGAAGGTGGCTACACCTTC. Amino acid sequence: CASSLWWGEGGYTF. The V call is TRBV7-9, the J call TRBJ1-2, with D unclear. Germline lookup yields CDR1 SEHNR and CDR2 FQNEAQ (reference sequence). This CDR3 comprises 14 residues. Deletions cut 2 bases from V and 7 bases from J, with 14 bases between.

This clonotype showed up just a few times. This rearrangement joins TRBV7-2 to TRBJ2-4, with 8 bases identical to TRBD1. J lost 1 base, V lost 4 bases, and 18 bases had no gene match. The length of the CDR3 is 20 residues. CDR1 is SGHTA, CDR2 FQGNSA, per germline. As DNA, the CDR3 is TGTGCCAGCAGCTCCCTGGGGCAGGGGACAGGAGGGGCTGCCAAAAACATTCAGTACTTC. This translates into CASSSLGQGTGGAAKNIQYF.

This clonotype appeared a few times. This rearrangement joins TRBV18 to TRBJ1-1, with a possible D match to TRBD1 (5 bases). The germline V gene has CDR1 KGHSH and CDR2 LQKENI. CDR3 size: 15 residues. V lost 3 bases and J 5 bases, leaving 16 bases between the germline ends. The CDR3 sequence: CASSPSPGGGTEAFF. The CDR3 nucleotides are TGTGCCAGCTCACCTTCCCCGGGGGGAGGTACTGAAGCTTTCTTT.

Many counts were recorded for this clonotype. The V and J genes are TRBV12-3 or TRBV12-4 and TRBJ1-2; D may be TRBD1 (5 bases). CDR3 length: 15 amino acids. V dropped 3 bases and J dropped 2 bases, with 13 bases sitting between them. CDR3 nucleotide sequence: TGTGCCAGCAGTTTTTCTGGGGCCGGAAACTATGGCTACACCTTC. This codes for CASSFSGAGNYGYTF.

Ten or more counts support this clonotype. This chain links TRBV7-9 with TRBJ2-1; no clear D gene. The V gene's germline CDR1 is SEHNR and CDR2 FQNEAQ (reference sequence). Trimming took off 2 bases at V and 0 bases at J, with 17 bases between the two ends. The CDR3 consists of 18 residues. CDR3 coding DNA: TGTGCCAGCAGCTTAAGAACTTTGTCTCCACTCTCCTACAATGAGCAGTTCTTC. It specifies CASSLRTLSPLSYNEQFF.

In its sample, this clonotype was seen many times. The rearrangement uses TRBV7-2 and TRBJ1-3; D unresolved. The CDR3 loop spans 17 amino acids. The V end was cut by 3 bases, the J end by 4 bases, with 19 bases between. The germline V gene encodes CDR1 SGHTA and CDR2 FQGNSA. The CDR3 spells CASSFGPRAGSGNTIYF. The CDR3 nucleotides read TGTGCCAGCAGCTTTGGGCCCCGAGCGGGGAGCGGAAACACCATATATTTT.

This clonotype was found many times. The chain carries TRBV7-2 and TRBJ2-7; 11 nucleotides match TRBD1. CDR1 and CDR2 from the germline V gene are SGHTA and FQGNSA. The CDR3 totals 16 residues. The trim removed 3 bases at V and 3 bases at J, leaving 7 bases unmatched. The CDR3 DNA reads TGTGCCAGCAGCTTTCGGACAGGGGGCGTCATCTACGAGCAGTACTTC. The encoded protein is CASSFRTGGVIYEQYF.

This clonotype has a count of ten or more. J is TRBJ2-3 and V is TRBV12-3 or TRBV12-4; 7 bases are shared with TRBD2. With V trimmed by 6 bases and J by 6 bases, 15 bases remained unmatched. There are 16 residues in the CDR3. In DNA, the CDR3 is TGTGCCAGCAGCCCGGGACTACGTGCCTTTATCGATACGCAGTATTTT. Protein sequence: CASSPGLRAFIDTQYF.

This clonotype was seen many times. The CDR3 DNA is TGTGCTAGTGGTTTGTCGGCGAATCAGCCCCAGCATTTT. Residues: CASGLSANQPQHF. The gene calls are TRBV12-5 and TRBJ1-5; D gene unclear. The V end was cut by 2 bases, the J end by 4 bases, with 6 bases between. The germline V gene encodes CDR1 LGHNT and CDR2 FRNRAP. The CDR3 is made up of 13 amino acids.

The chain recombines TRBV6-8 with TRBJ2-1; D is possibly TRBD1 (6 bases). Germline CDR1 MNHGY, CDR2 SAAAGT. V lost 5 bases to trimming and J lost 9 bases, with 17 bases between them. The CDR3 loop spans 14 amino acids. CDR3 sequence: CASSPRQERSEQFF. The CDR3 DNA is TGTGCCAGCAGTCCCCGACAGGAAAGAAGTGAGCAGTTCTTC.

The CDR3 region is CASRTRQGLHTEAFF. The CDR3 DNA sequence: TGTGCCAGCAGAACAAGACAGGGGCTACACACTGAAGCTTTCTTT. This chain uses TRBV6-5 with TRBJ1-1, with 8 bases lining up with TRBD1. V lost 6 bases, J lost 3 bases, and 9 bases stayed unmatched. The CDR3 spans 15 residues. The V gene's germline CDR1 is MNHEY and CDR2 SVGAGI.

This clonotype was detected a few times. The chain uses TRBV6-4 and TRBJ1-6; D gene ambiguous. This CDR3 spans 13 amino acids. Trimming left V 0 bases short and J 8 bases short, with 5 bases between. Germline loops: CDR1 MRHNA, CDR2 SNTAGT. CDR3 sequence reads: CASSDSQYSPLHF. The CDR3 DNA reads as TGTGCCAGCAGTGACTCGCAGTATTCACCCCTCCACTTT.

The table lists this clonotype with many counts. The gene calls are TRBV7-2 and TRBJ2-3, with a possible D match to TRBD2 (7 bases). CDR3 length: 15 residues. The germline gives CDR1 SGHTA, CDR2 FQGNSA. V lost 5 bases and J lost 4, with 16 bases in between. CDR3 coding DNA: TGTGCCAGCAGCCCCAGAGGCGGGGGCCCAGATACGCAGTATTTT. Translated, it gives CASSPRGGGPDTQYF.

The CDR3 bases are TGTGCCAGCAGCTCGTTCATGGACAGGACTTCACCCCTCCACTTT. It is translated as CASSSFMDRTSPLHF. V gene TRBV7-8 combines with J gene TRBJ1-6, with 7 bases lining up with TRBD1. Germline V gene lookup returns CDR1 SGHVS and CDR2 FQNEAQ. The V and J ends lost 4 bases and 9 bases, in that order; junction bases with no gene match: 9. This CDR3 is 15 amino acids long.

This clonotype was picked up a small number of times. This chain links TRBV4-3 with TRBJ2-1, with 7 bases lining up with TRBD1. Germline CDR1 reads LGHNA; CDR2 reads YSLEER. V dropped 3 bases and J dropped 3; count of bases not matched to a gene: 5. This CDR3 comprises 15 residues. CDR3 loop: CASSHRDSLYNEQFF. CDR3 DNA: TGCGCCAGCAGCCACCGGGACAGCCTCTACAATGAGCAGTTCTTC.

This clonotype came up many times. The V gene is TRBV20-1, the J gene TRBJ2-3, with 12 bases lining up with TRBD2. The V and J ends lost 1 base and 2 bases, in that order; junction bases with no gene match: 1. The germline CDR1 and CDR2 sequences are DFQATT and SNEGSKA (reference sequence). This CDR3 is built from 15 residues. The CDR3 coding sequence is TGCAGTGCTAGAGCTAGCGGGAGGGCCACAGATACGCAGTATTTT. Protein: CSARASGRATDTQYF.

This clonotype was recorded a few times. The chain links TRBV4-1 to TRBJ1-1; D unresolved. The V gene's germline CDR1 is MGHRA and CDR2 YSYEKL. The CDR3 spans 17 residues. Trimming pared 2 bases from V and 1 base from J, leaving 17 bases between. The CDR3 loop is CASSQNGIGERNTEAFF. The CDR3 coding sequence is TGCGCCAGCAGCCAAAATGGGATCGGAGAAAGGAACACTGAAGCTTTCTTT.

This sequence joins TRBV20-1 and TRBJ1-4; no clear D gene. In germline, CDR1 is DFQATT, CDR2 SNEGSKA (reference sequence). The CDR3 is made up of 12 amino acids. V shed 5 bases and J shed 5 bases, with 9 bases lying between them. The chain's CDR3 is CSAPRRNEKLFF. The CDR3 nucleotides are TGCAGTGCTCCCCGGAGGAATGAAAAACTGTTTTTT.

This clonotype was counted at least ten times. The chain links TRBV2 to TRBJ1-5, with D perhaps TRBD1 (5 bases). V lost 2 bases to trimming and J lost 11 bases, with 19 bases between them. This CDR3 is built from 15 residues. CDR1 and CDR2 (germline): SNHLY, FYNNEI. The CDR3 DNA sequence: TGTGCCAGCAGTGAATCGGTCGCTGACGGGGCAGCCCAGCATTTT. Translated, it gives CASSESVADGAAQHF. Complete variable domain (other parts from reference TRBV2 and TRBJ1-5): EPEVTQTPSHQVTQMGQEVILRCVPISNHLYFYWYRQILGQKVEFLVSFYNNEISEKSEIFDDQFSVERPDGSNFTLKIRSTKLEDSAMYFCASSESVADGAAQHFGDGTRLSIL.

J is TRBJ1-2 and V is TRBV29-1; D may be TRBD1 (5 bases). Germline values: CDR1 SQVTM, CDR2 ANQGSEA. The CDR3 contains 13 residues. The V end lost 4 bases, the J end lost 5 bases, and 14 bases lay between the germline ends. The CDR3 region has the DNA TGCAGCGTTGGTTCGACAGTCGATTATGGCTACACCTTC. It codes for CSVGSTVDYGYTF.

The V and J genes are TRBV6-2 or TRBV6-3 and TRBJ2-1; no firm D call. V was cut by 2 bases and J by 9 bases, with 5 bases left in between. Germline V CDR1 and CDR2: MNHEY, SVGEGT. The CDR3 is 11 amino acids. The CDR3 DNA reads TGTGCCAGCAGTTACGGCGGTGAGCAGTTCTTC. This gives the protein CASSYGGEQFF.

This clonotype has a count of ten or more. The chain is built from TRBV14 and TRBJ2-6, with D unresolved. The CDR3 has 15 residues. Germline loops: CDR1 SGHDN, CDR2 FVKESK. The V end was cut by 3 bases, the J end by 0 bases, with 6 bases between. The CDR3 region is CASSHWRSGANVLTF. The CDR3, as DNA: TGTGCCAGCAGCCACTGGCGCTCTGGGGCCAACGTCCTGACTTTC.

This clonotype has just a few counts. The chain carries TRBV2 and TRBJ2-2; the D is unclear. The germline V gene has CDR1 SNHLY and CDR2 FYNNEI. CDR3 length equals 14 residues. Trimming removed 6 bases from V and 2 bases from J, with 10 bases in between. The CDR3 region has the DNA TGTGCCAGCAGAGAGAATCCTAACACCGGGGAGCTGTTTTTT. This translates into CASRENPNTGELFF.

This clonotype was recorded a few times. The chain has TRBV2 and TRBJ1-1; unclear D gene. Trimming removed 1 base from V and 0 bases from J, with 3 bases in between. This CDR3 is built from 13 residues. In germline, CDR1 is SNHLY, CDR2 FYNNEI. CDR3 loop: CASSEDLNTEAFF. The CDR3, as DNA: TGTGCCAGCAGTGAAGACTTGAACACTGAAGCTTTCTTT.

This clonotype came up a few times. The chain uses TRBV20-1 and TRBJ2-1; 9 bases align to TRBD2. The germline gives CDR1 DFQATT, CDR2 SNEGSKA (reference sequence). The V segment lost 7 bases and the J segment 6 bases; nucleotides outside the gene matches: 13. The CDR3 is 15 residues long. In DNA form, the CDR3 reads TGCAGTGTCCGCTACGGGACTAGCCGGGCCAATGAGCAGTTCTTC. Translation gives CSVRYGTSRANEQFF.

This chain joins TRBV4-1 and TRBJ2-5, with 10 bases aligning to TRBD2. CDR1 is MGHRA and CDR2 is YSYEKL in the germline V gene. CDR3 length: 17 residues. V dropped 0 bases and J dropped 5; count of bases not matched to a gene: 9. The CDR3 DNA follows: TGCGCCAGCAGCCAAGAAGCGGGGGGGCTTATTATGGAGACCCAGTACTTC. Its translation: CASSQEAGGLIMETQYF.

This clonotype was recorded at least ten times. The CDR3 coding sequence is TGTGCCAGCAGAAGGCCTGCGGGAGGACAAGAGACCCAGTACTTC. It specifies CASRRPAGGQETQYF. This chain links TRBV6-5 with TRBJ2-5; TRBD2 agrees at 8 bases. The CDR3 totals 15 residues. Germline trimming cut 6 bases from V and 2 bases from J; bases unmatched to any gene: 8. Looked up from germline, CDR1 is MNHEY and CDR2 is SVGAGI.

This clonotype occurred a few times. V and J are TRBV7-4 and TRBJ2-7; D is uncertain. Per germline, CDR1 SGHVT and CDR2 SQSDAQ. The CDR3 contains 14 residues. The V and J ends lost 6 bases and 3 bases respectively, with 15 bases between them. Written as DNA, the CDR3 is TGTGCCAGCAGTCCTACTTATCAAGGCTACGAGCAGTACTTC. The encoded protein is CASSPTYQGYEQYF.

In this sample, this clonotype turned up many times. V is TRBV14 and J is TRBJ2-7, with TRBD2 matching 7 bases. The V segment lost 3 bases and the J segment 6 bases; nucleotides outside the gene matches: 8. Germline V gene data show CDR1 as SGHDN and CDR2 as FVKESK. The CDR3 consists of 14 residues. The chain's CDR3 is CASSQGGKVSEQYF. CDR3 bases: TGTGCCAGCAGCCAGGGAGGGAAGGTCTCCGAGCAGTACTTC.